This TCR beta chain was found in a study of cytomegalovirus exposure and HLA in healthy donors (dated by TCRdb to the late 2010s). With regard to the full study: According to an earlier analysis of 587 of the donors, 150 million to 200 million T cells yielded 90 million to 140 million unique TCR beta sequences and approximately 300 Gb of sequence data. Approximately 310 gigabases of sequencing data and around 90 million unique TCR sequences made up an early release that covered roughly 670 HLA-typed donors. The genetic ancestry cluster associated with self-reported Caucasian donors included 81% of the 398 genotyped donors. The study was designed to test whether signatures of past pathogen exposure could be identified by cataloging public T cell receptors. The study profiled the T cell repertoires of hundreds of subjects by immunosequencing and related them to cytomegalovirus serostatus. A separate validation cohort of over a hundred different subjects was used in addition to the roughly 640-subject first cohort. To predict cytomegalovirus infection status, the study brought together high-throughput TCR immunosequencing, statistical association of individual TCRs with disease status, and machine learning. In a later analysis, previously published TCR beta repertoires from hundreds of donors were re-analyzed and high-resolution HLA genotyping was added so that TCR occurrence patterns could be studied. The later analysis used no new phenotypic data to find candidate immune exposures, relying instead on TCR beta sequences and their occurrence across donors. An earlier analysis of several hundred of the donors applied high-throughput TCR beta sequencing to assess whether each TCR beta V gene segment acted as functional or pseudogenic. Donor age, sex, ethnicity and CMV serostatus were compiled alongside the repertoire data. Genome-wide SNP genotypes for about three fifths of the 666 donors were used in a later genetic analysis, which treated that subset as a discovery cohort. Every repertoire in the discovery cohort had been generated on one and the same sequencing platform. HLA typing covered class I and class II loci at four-digit resolution. The number of typed donors differed by locus: roughly 629-640 for A, B, C, DRB1 and DQB1; 500 to 550 for DQA1; about 600 for DPA1; and around 490 for DPB1. Five DR-DQ haplotypes were treated as single units for association and clustering because of strong linkage in the cohort. Among 300 to 450 genotyped donors of the cohort, an average of 235,054 unique TCR beta nucleotide sequences were sequenced per donor, about a sixth of them non-productive. The investigation overall reported the following: In a later analysis, most CMV-associated TCR beta chains were found to appear HLA-restricted, with HLA associations seemingly driven largely by CMV exposure. The presence/absence analyses assumed that sequencing depth was roughly uniform across donors, and that assumption may not be true. When HLA alleles, especially DR and DQ, strongly co-occurred, TCR associations were difficult to assign to individual alleles. At a false discovery rate of 0.05, a later analysis linked 16,000 or so TCR beta sequences to specific HLA alleles. The study listed 150 to 200 TCR beta chains as associated with cytomegalovirus. Because HLA typing was missing for some donors at each locus, association tests included only the typed subset. The cohort was sequenced for TCR beta chains only, and without alpha or paired-chain data the features that could be detected were limited. The earlier analysis of about 600 of the donors excluded some 15 rarely observed V segments, including chromosome 9 orphons, because counts were too low. According to a later analysis, parvovirus B19, influenza, CMV and Epstein-Barr virus appeared linked to several top co-occurrence clusters. While some public TCRs were present in many individuals, most TCR sequences turned up only very rarely across donors. CMV serostatus was the only immune exposure information available for the cohort. The classifier was reported to diagnose cytomegalovirus status with high specificity and sensitivity in both the original cohort and the validation cohort. Compared with equally common non-associated chains, HLA-associated TCR beta chains in a later analysis were more clonally expanded and had lower generation probabilities. A later genetic analysis reported fewer N-insertions in productive TCRs among donors in an Asian-associated ancestry cluster than the roughly 650-donor mean. The sequencing pipeline was judged likely to have produced a cluster of highly shared sequence variants as a technical artifact. Three of the identified cytomegalovirus-associated TCR beta chains were confirmed in vitro to be specific for cytomegalovirus antigens. According to the authors, the approach could potentially be generalized to other disease states and immunological phenotypes. An earlier analysis of several hundred of the donors showed that most TCR beta V segments appeared in productive rearrangements either about 90% or about 30% of the time, which broadly matched IMGT annotations. According to a later analysis, TCR association rates differed among HLA loci, with DRB1 alleles showing the most associated TCRs and HLA-C alleles showing the fewest. In a later genetic analysis, a missense DCLRE1C variant was associated with V-gene and J-gene trimming of TCR beta chains, and the association was replicated in an independent cohort. A further reported finding was that TCR beta sequences accurately predicted the HLA-A and HLA-B alleles for most subjects in the first cohort. Linkage disequilibrium might explain the correlated functional status among segregating V segments, but an unknown experimental factor could not be ruled out.

About this clone itself: Its antigen target is currently unknown. No base quality information exists; no much larger clone differs at one position.

In total, approximately 700 healthy bone marrow donors made up the cohort. All cohort members were sampled while nominally healthy, although unrecorded immune exposures were likely present. The donor tested CMV seropositive and was one of the 289 seropositive cohort members. A peripheral blood sample was provided by each donor, and peripheral blood mononuclear cells were used for TCR beta sequencing. Genomic DNA was extracted from the blood cell samples with the Qiagen DNeasy Blood Extraction Kit. Library preparation was by the immunoSEQ multiplex PCR assay. A mixture of 60 forward primers for TCR Vbeta segments and 13 reverse primers for TCR Jbeta segments was used in the multiplex PCR. The CDR3 region of rearranged TCR beta genes was amplified from genomic DNA by a multiplex PCR assay. The amplified TCR beta libraries were sequenced on the Illumina HiSeq System as 87-base-pair reads. Regarding the original processing steps: A later analysis counted some 80 million unique TCR beta chains across the 600 to 850 repertoires, and 9 million to 14 million of these chains were shared by at least two donors. A nearest-neighbor algorithm error-corrected the raw reads and collapsed the reads into unique sequences, merging closely related sequences to remove PCR and sequencing errors. CDR3 sequences were aligned to IMGT reference sequences to assign V, D and J gene segments. For a sequence to be retained, a match of at least six nucleotides was required to both a V gene segment and a J gene segment. A rearrangement counted as productive if the CDR3 had no stop codons and remained in frame with V and J, and every other rearrangement counted as non-productive. Following IMGT convention, CDR3 was defined as the stretch from the second conserved V-encoded cysteine up to the conserved J-encoded phenylalanine. The earlier analysis of roughly 590 of the donors excluded sequences that lacked an unambiguous match to a single V gene segment. In an earlier analysis of 450 to 700 of the donors, V segments were called functional above 56.7% productive rearrangements and were called segregating when the between-donor standard deviation exceeded 5%. A statistical classification framework was developed to diagnose cytomegalovirus status using the catalog of TCR beta chain sequences. In a later analysis, TCR nucleotide sequences were compared against IMGT/GENE-DB human TR gene sequences so that V and J genes could be assigned. In a later analysis, CDR3 sequences and most-parsimonious VDJ recombination scenarios were assigned using the TCRdist pipeline. In a later analysis, each TCR beta chain was defined by its CDR3 amino acid sequence together with its V-gene family, and reads lacking a unique V-gene family were excluded. A later analysis removed 592 highly shared, low-generation-probability nucleotide sequences to deal with suspected cross-contamination and a sequencing artifact. In a later analysis, a clonal expansion index for each public chain was calculated from normalized within-repertoire ranks of inferred template counts. In a later analysis, generation probabilities were computed using a VDJ recombination model fitted to out-of-frame rearrangements, and the results were checked against IGoR. In a later analysis, TCR-TCR, TCR-HLA and TCR-CMV co-occurrence was scored with hypergeometric tests, and a repertoire-size bias correction was applied to TCR pairs. In a later analysis, false discovery rates were estimated by permuting HLA or CMV assignments 20 times. In a later analysis, co-occurring TCRs were grouped with DBSCAN, and TCRdist sequence similarity was added when clustering was performed within HLA-allele-positive subsets. Repertoires with fewer than 30,000 or more than 120,000 public chains were left out of co-occurrence clustering, as were about five repertoires with anomalous nucleotide sharing. The immuneACCESS repertoire file appears here via TCRdb, limited to in-frame rearrangements. These files lack a portion of the clones; in checked studies, under half of the deficit traces to unresolved V genes, and the cause of the others is not known. The DNA was the basis for D and trimming; V, J and clone size are from that table. In this sample the table shows 150,000 to 160,000 clones, approximately 80% of which occur a single time. The ten largest account for 5.6% of the sample.

This TCR came from a woman aged 40 to 50 in good health and CMV-seropositive. Specimen: PBMCs.

The CDR3 loop reads CASSLGNNYGYTF. The DNA reads TGCGCCAGCAGCCTCGGGAATAACTATGGCTACACCTTC. The sequence links TRBV5-1 to TRBJ1-2; no confident D gene assignment can be made. The trim is 4 bases for V and 1 base for J, with a gap of 8 bases between the germline ends. The germline V gene specifies SGHRS as CDR1 and YFSETQ as CDR2. The CDR3 measures 13 amino acids from cysteine to phenylalanine. The retained sequence is limited to the CDR3, 39 bases, with the frame set at the first base.